Below are 25 T cell receptor beta chains sequenced from a single sample in a study of control samples from healthy donors and cancer patients. Data came from immunoSEQ multiplex PCR; TCRdb stores just in-frame clones and leaves some out. This sample carries 98,000 or so clones, about 88% of them seen once, and the ten largest clones take around an eighth. The sample comprised blood. The receptors were gathered from a woman in her sixties or seventies in good health.

The CDR3 loop is CASSQFSGNTEAFF. The CDR3 region has the DNA TGTGCCAGCAGCCAGTTCTCGGGGAACACTGAAGCTTTCTTT. The genes are TRBV3-1 (or the pseudogene TRBV3-2) and TRBJ1-1; D is unresolved. This CDR3 contains 14 residues. Trimming left V 3 bases short and J 1 base short, with 9 bases between. Germline V gene sequence: CDR1 LGHDT, CDR2 YNNKEL (reference sequence).

The chain is built from TRBV6-5 and TRBJ1-1; D may be TRBD1 (5 bases). CDR1 is MNHEY, CDR2 SVGAGI, per germline. The CDR3 contains 15 residues. The V end was cut by 3 bases, the J end by 3 bases, with 14 bases between. The CDR3 reads CASSYEGRRDTEAFF. The DNA of the CDR3 is TGTGCCAGCAGTTATGAGGGGCGCCGGGACACTGAAGCTTTCTTT.

The V gene is TRBV5-1, the J gene TRBJ2-7; TRBD2 aligns across 8 bases. Per the germline V gene, CDR1 is SGHRS and CDR2 is YFSETQ. V lost 7 bases to trimming and J lost 0 bases; unmatched junction nucleotides: 9. This CDR3 has 15 amino acids. CDR3 bases: TGCGCCAGCCGATTTACGGGGGGGAGCTCCTACGAGCAGTACTTC. This sequence encodes CASRFTGGSSYEQYF.

Here the CDR3 reads CAISLRSQGMEKNGYTF. The DNA for the CDR3 is TGTGCCATCAGTCTGAGGTCACAGGGTATGGAGAAAAATGGCTACACCTTC. The chain recombines TRBV10-3 with TRBJ1-2; perhaps TRBD1 as D (6 bases). V was clipped by 5 bases and J by 6 bases, with 25 bases between them. The CDR3 consists of 17 residues. Per germline, CDR1 ENHRY and CDR2 SYGVKD.

The rearrangement joins TRBV9 to TRBJ2-5; D not resolved. The length of the CDR3 is 12 residues. CDR1 is SGDLS, CDR2 YYNGEE, per germline. Trimming left V 1 base short and J 0 bases short, with 1 base between. The CDR3 sequence: CASSVNQETQYF. The CDR3, as DNA: TGTGCCAGCAGCGTAAACCAAGAGACCCAGTACTTC.

In the case of this clone: A read error may produce the germline difference seen at one junction end. This chain connects TRBV20-1 to TRBJ1-2, with D unclear. Germline CDR1 and CDR2: DFQATT and SNEGSKA (reference sequence). This CDR3 is built from 9 residues. The CDR3: CSAAVGNAF. Here the CDR3 DNA reads TGCAGTGCCGCGGTGGGGAATGCCTTC.

The gene calls are TRBV6-6 and TRBJ2-7; a possible D gene is TRBD1 (6 bases). V was trimmed by 6 bases and J by 2 bases, leaving 11 bases between them. The CDR3 consists of 13 residues. Per germline, CDR1 MNHNY and CDR2 SVGAGI (reference sequence). This CDR3 reads CASSQQGTYEQYF. For the CDR3, the DNA is TGTGCCAGCAGCCAACAGGGAACCTACGAGCAGTACTTC.

This clone was counted many times. The chain employs TRBV9 and TRBJ1-4, with 8 bases that match TRBD1. Germline CDR1 is SGDLS and CDR2 is YYNGEE. This CDR3 comprises 16 residues. V was pared by 3 bases and J by 4 bases, with 8 bases of the junction left unmatched. The CDR3 protein is CASSAIAGGLNEKLFF. CDR3 coding DNA: TGTGCCAGCAGCGCTATTGCAGGGGGCCTTAATGAAAAACTGTTTTTT.

V gene TRBV2 combines with J gene TRBJ2-5; a weak D match, TRBD2 (6 bases). V lost 7 bases and J 5 bases, leaving 17 bases between the germline ends. CDR1 SNHLY and CDR2 FYNNEI come from the germline V gene. This CDR3 is built from 14 residues. Here the CDR3 reads CASTVGGGVETQYF. In nucleotides, the CDR3 is TGTGCCAGCACCGTCGGCGGAGGGGTGGAGACCCAGTACTTC.

The chain uses TRBV6-5 and TRBJ1-6; unclear D gene. Germline V lookup: CDR1 MNHEY, CDR2 SVGAGI. There are 14 residues in the CDR3. V was cut by 6 bases and J by 10 bases, with 16 bases left in between. This CDR3 is CASRMRSPSSPLHF. CDR3 nucleotide sequence: TGTGCCAGCAGGATGCGGTCCCCCTCGTCACCCCTCCACTTT.

V and J are TRBV5-8 and TRBJ1-1; no definite D call. The CDR3 runs to 14 residues. Germline CDR1 is SGHTS and CDR2 is YDEGEE. Trimming stripped 4 bases from V and 2 bases from J, with 12 bases between. CDR3 in DNA: TGTGCCAGCAGCACGACTCGGATTAACACTGAAGCTTTCTTT. Translation: CASSTTRINTEAFF.

Regarding this clone: Mismatch with germline at one junction end may stem from a read error. The genes are TRBV7-9 and TRBJ1-1; D gene uncertain. The CDR3 covers 11 residues. Germline V gene data show CDR1 as SEHNR and CDR2 as FQNEAQ (reference sequence). The chain's CDR3 is CASSLETGAFF. CDR3 nucleotide sequence: TGTGCCAGCAGCTTAGAAACTGGAGCTTTCTTT. The full variable domain, in which reference TRBV7-9 and TRBJ1-1 provide the parts outside the CDR3, is DTGVSQNPRHKITKRGQNVTFRCDPISEHNRLYWYRQTLGQGPEFLTYFQNEAQLEKSRLLSDRFSAERPKGSFSTLEIQRTEQGDSAMYLCASSLETGAFFGQGTRLTVV.

The genes are TRBV5-6 and TRBJ1-5, with D unresolved. V was shortened by 4 bases and J by 5 bases, with 13 bases between the two germline ends. The CDR3 spans 14 residues. Germline V CDR1 and CDR2: SGHDT, YYEEEE. The CDR3 nucleotides are TGTGCCAGCAGCCTCGGACTGGGTGATCAGCCCCAGCATTTT. Residues: CASSLGLGDQPQHF.

This chain links TRBV19 with TRBJ2-3; 9 bases are shared with TRBD2. Germline V gene sequence: CDR1 LNHDA, CDR2 SQIVND (reference sequence). The CDR3 is 18 amino acids. J lost 2 bases, V lost 4 bases, and 13 bases had no gene match. This chain's CDR3 is CASSSASGNVPSTDTQYF. The CDR3 DNA reads TGTGCCAGTAGTAGTGCTAGCGGGAACGTCCCTTCCACAGATACGCAGTATTTT. The entire variable domain, with the rest obtained from reference TRBV19 and TRBJ2-3, is as follows: DGGITQSPKYLFRKEGQNVTLSCEQNLNHDAMYWYRQDPGQGLRLIYYSQIVNDFQKGDIAEGYSVSREKKESFPLTVTSAQKNPTAFYLCASSSASGNVPSTDTQYFGPGTRLTVL.

This clone is a singleton in its sample. The chain links TRBV11-3 to TRBJ2-1, with 14 bases fitting TRBD2. The V gene end was trimmed by 1 base and the J gene end by 3 bases; junction bases not matched to a gene: 8. Germline assignment: CDR1 SGHNT and CDR2 YENEEA. The CDR3 length is 19 residues. The CDR3 region is CASSLGLAGGLVGYNEQFF. The CDR3 DNA follows: TGTGCCAGCAGCTTAGGACTAGCGGGAGGGCTGGTGGGCTACAATGAGCAGTTCTTC.

This chain joins TRBV13 and TRBJ1-4, with 8 bases matching TRBD1. The CDR3 sequence is 20 residues long. Looked up from germline, CDR1 is PRHDT and CDR2 is FYEKMQ (reference sequence). Trimming removed 2 bases from V and 2 bases from J; junction bases left unmatched: 16. As DNA, the CDR3 is TGTGCCAGCAGCTTATATCAACGACGACAGGGGAGAAGGACTAATGAAAAACTGTTTTTT. This gives the protein CASSLYQRRQGRRTNEKLFF.

This chain uses TRBV19 with TRBJ1-2; no clear D gene. Germline CDR1 is LNHDA and CDR2 is SQIVND (reference sequence). V lost 6 bases, J lost 2 bases, and 16 bases lay in between. This CDR3 has 15 residues. CDR3 region: CASRYGTPVNYGYTF. The DNA for the CDR3 is TGTGCCAGTAGGTACGGAACACCTGTCAACTATGGCTACACCTTC. The full variable domain, completed using reference TRBV19 and TRBJ1-2, is DGGITQSPKYLFRKEGQNVTLSCEQNLNHDAMYWYRQDPGQGLRLIYYSQIVNDFQKGDIAEGYSVSREKKESFPLTVTSAQKNPTAFYLCASRYGTPVNYGYTFGSGTRLTVV.

The chain couples TRBV18 to TRBJ1-1, with a possible D match to TRBD1 (6 bases). The CDR3 consists of 15 residues. The V gene's germline CDR1 is KGHSH and CDR2 LQKENI. The V and J ends lost 0 bases and 4 bases respectively, with 12 bases between them. The chain's CDR3 is CASSPPGGGGTEAFF. CDR3 DNA sequence: TGTGCCAGCTCACCACCGGGCGGAGGGGGCACTGAAGCTTTCTTT.

The chain combines TRBV21-1 with TRBJ1-5. TRBV21-1 has pseudogene status. The CDR3 loop spans 16 amino acids. CDR3 protein: CASSKEEERGTQPQHF. The CDR3 DNA reads as TGTGCCAGCAGCAAAGAGGAGGAAAGGGGTACTCAGCCCCAGCATTTT.

The chain has TRBV20-1 and TRBJ2-5; 10 nucleotides match TRBD2. With 3 bases clipped from V and 3 bases from J, the junction kept 7 bases outside the gene matches. The germline gives CDR1 DFQATT, CDR2 SNEGSKA (reference sequence). This CDR3 comprises 15 residues. The DNA for the CDR3 is TGCAGTGCTAGTACCCTAGCGGGAGTAAAAGAGACCCAGTACTTC. Its protein product is CSASTLAGVKETQYF.

This chain uses TRBV30 with TRBJ1-1; 8 bases agree with TRBD1. Per germline, CDR1 GTSNPN and CDR2 SVGIG (reference sequence). This CDR3 has 17 residues. V lost 3 bases, J lost 4 bases, and 16 bases stayed unmatched. The CDR3 nucleotides read TGTGCCTGGAGGGACACCAGGACAGGGTGGATGGGCACTGAAGCTTTCTTT. This encodes CAWRDTRTGWMGTEAFF. The variable domain in full, completed from reference TRBV30 and TRBJ1-1, reads SQTIHQWPATLVQPVGSPLSLECTVEGTSNPNLYWYRQAAGRGLQLLFYSVGIGQISSEVPQNLSASRPQDRQFILSSKKLLLSDSGFYLCAWRDTRTGWMGTEAFFGQGTRLTVV.

This clone was observed a handful of times. The V gene is TRBV6-1, the J gene TRBJ1-6; D remains unclear. The CDR3 spans 14 residues. V was cut by 2 bases and J by 6 bases, with 8 bases left in between. CDR1 and CDR2 (germline): MNHNS, SASEGT. CDR3 nucleotides: TGTGCCAGCAGTGAACTTTGGTTTAATTCACCCCTCCACTTT. This encodes CASSELWFNSPLHF.

The chain is built from TRBV7-2 and TRBJ1-2; D call uncertain. Trimming stripped 1 base from V and 0 bases from J, with 9 bases between. This CDR3 has 15 residues. Germline CDR1 is SGHTA and CDR2 is FQGNSA. The CDR3 loop is CASSLGGSPNYGYTF. CDR3 DNA: TGTGCCAGCAGCTTAGGAGGGAGCCCTAACTATGGCTACACCTTC.

The chain joins TRBV6-1 to TRBJ2-3; 7 nucleotides line up with TRBD2. CDR3 length: 17 amino acids. J was trimmed by 1 base and V by 4 bases; bases with no gene match: 11. The germline CDR1 and CDR2 sequences are MNHNS and SASEGT. This CDR3 is CASSANPAGFGTDTQYF. CDR3 nucleotides: TGTGCCAGCAGTGCAAATCCAGCGGGGTTCGGCACAGATACGCAGTATTTT.

By frequency in the sample, this clone is large (0.1 to 1%). The gene calls are TRBV27 and TRBJ1-2; no clear D. V lost 2 bases and J lost 0, with 10 bases in between. This CDR3 comprises 15 residues. Per the germline V gene, CDR1 is MNHEY and CDR2 is SMNVEV (reference sequence). Here the CDR3 reads CASSLGAGSNYGYTF. CDR3 nucleotides: TGTGCCAGCAGTTTAGGAGCAGGCTCTAACTATGGCTACACCTTC.